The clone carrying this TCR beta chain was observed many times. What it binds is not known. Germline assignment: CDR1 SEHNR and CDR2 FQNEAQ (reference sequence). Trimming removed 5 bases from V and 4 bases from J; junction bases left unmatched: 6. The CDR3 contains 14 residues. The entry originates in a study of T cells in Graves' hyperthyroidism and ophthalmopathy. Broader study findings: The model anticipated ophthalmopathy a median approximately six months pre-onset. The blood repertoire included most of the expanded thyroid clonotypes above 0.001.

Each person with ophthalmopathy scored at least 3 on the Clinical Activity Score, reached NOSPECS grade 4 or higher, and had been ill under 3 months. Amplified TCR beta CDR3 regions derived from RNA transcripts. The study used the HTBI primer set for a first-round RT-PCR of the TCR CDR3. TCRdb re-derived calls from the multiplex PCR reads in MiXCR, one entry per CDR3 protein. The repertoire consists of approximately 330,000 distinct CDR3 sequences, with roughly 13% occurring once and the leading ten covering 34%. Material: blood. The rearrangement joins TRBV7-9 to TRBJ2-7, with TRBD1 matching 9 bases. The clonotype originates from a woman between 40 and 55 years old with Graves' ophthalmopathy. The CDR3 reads CASSQWDRAYEQYF. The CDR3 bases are TGTGCCAGCAGCCAGTGGGACAGGGCATACGAGCAGTACTTC.